This T cell receptor (beta chain) was profiled in a study of identical twins (dated by TCRdb to between 2015 and 2016). Regarding the study in general: To test whether fetal clonotypes persist, the study used deep sequencing on TCR alpha and beta repertoires from monozygotic twins, unrelated adults of various ages, and cord blood. Replicate twin experiments were performed at different times using different library preparation protocols to rule out contamination.

Receptor libraries were prepared by 5' RACE. Reads for this sample came from an Illumina HiSeq 2000. Template switching added a universal primer binding site, and the final cDNA carried a unique molecular identifier that allowed TCR cDNA molecules to be counted accurately. Specific primers in the conserved constant-segment region were used to synthesize first-strand cDNA for the TCR alpha and beta chains. To control for contamination, every cDNA library carried two barcodes: a SMART-Mk sample barcode plus Illumina barcodes. TruSeq adapter sequences along with Illumina sample barcodes were introduced in two successive PCR steps. The Illumina HiSeq platform was used with custom primers to sequence TCR alpha and beta cDNA libraries. The study's processing was this. Raw reads were processed with MiGEC to extract unique molecular identifiers, and MiXCR was used to determine CDR3 positions. Recombination models were inferred per individual with the repgenHMM and IGoR tools using an EM algorithm. The analysis of shared clonotypes was done with the tcR package in R, with sharing normalized by the product of cloneset sizes. To study raw recombination free of thymic and clonal selection effects, out-of-frame nonproductive sequences were analyzed. The raw public data were reprocessed by TCRdb itself: fastp quality trimming at Q25, MiXCR clonotype calling, in-frame beta chains only. Each CDR3 protein gets just one entry, which takes the most common genes and DNA from the rows behind it. None of the V and J calls come from the authors' own analysis; TCRdb made them. Here the sample has about 340,000 distinct CDR3 sequences; roughly an eighth occur a single time. Of the sample, approximately 7.6% falls within the top ten clones.

Every donor in the study was a healthy Caucasian. Three pairs of female monozygotic twins, all aged about 18 to 29 years, were included in the twin cohort. Positive isolation kits from Invitrogen were used to isolate CD4+ and CD8+ T cell populations. From cysteine to valine, the CDR3 is 14 amino acids long. The entry retains the CDR3 DNA only, 42 bases that are in frame from base 1. CDR1 and CDR2 were assigned from the germline V gene as SGHVS and FQNEAQ. Deletion took 5 bases off V and 1 base off J, with a span of 12 bases between the germline ends. What the authors observed across the whole study: Recombination models systematically underestimated out-of-frame TCR alpha sharing in monozygotic twins but agreed with sharing between unrelated individuals. Because the same donors could not be followed over many years, the conclusions relied on cross-sectional statistical analysis. Zero-insertion analyses could be partly confounded by invariant T cells such as MAIT and iNKT, although diverse VJ usage argued against such confounding for most clonotypes. Compared with coincidental sharing between unrelated individuals, out-of-frame TCR alpha sequences shared between twins had an excess of sequences with low generation probability. Fewer insertions were carried by abundant cord blood beta clonotypes; a weaker similar trend was observed in young adult naive repertoires, while no such trend was observed in memory repertoires. The excess sharing between twins in beta out-of-frame sequences was weaker because fewer shared sequences reduced the signal-to-noise ratio.

A word on this clonotype: Its specific antigen is unknown. Per-base qualities were not stored, and no clone one base away is much larger.

The data were also submitted as part of a second study, on yellow fever vaccine responses in identical twins. The second study's paper adds: According to the authors, in identical twins the way T cells responded to vaccination appeared partly convergent and partly personalized. In identical twins, the study followed T cell clones that responded to the vaccine with precision.

The sequence links TRBV7-8 to TRBJ2-7; matching of 6 bases hints at TRBD1 as the D gene. The source of this sequence is a woman aged 18-35 years in good health. Material: CD8+ T cells sorted from blood. The sequenced DNA is TGTGCCAGCAGCCCACAGGGTAGGTCCTACGAGCAGTACGTC. It translates as CASSPQGRSYEQYV.